At least ten counts were recorded for the clone carrying this T cell receptor (beta chain). TCRdb independently ran MiXCR on the reads; one entry per CDR3 protein. The sample has 230,000 or so distinct CDR3 sequences, 15% to 20% seen once. The sample comes from a study of T cell repertoires in cytomegalovirus infection. Germline loops: CDR1 SGHVS, CDR2 FQNEAQ. V lost 3 bases and J 0 bases, leaving 14 bases between the germline ends. This CDR3 is 17 amino acids long. The chain links TRBV7-8 to TRBJ1-4, with TRBD1 as a possible D gene (5 bases). The sequence derives from a human donor in good health (CMV status not recorded). Some clones in this sample may be carry-over from other donors' samples. The sequencing input was CD8+ T cells from PBMCs. The CDR3 here is CASSFPGGRTTNEKLFF. The CDR3 DNA reads TGTGCCAGCAGCTTCCCGGGGGGTCGGACAACTAATGAAAAACTGTTTTTT.